This TCR beta chain was sequenced for a study of vaccination effects on CD4 cells after COVID-19 (dated by TCRdb to between 2021 and 2024). Study-level background: Post-vaccine samples across the study were collected a median of 72 days after the second dose, with a range of 14 to 241. In both COVID-19 convalescent patients and infection-naive vaccine recipients, the study compared SARS-CoV-2 spike-specific CD4+ TCR repertoires from before mRNA vaccination with those from after it. The full study included 9 to 10 COVID-19 convalescent patients and a handful of SARS-CoV-2-naive healthy vaccine recipients. Cultures from other donors in the study were sequenced with the Oncomine TCR Beta short-read assay on an Illumina iSeq 100. The research as a whole found: Among healthy vaccine recipients, nearly all vaccine-induced clones were SARS-CoV-2 mono-reactive, and just 1 of 255 was cross-reactive with common cold coronaviruses. Marked clonal contraction was observed in both infection-induced and vaccine-induced clones at late post-vaccination timepoints, consistent with waning T cell responses. Only a small number of convalescent patients were included, and no early post-infection timepoints were available, which limited the study.

Preparation of the library involved the immunoSEQ multiplex PCR assay. DNA from the CD4+ T cells that had been cultured and isolated underwent TCR beta CDR3 sequencing. Processing in the source paper ran as follows. Non-productive TCR sequences were discarded, and reads were trimmed to the CDR3 region, with only CDR3s of 7 or more amino acids retained. The MANAFEST web app was used to identify antigen-specific clonotypes by comparing expansion in peptide wells with expansion in reference cultures. Positive clones required FDR<0.05 expansion versus reference and all other wells, odds ratio above 5, and frequency above 0.1% in two replicate wells. A clonotype was defined as cross-reactive if the clonotype was significantly expanded both in SARS-CoV-2 spike wells and in at least one common cold coronavirus spike condition. CDR3 similarity was assessed by Levenshtein distance using the stringdist R package, and unrooted trees were constructed with ape in R 3.6.1. TCRdb retrieved this table from immuneACCESS and kept in-frame rearrangements only. Not all clones are present; in checked studies, unresolved V genes account for under half, and no reason is known for the remainder. The V and J calls and clone size come from that table; D and trimming were worked out from the DNA. A total of 20,000 to 30,000 clones appear in this sample, roughly two thirds of them only once. Approximately 8.2% of the sample rests with the top ten.

The CDR3 has 13 amino acids, counting the end cysteine and phenylalanine. Here the CDR3 DNA is all that survives: 39 bases in frame from base 1. For this chain, trimming is 7 bases at the V end and 0 bases at the J end, and the number of junction bases without a gene match is 1. The germline V gene gives CDR1 as SGHRS and CDR2 as YFSETQ. With respect to this clone: This clone's antigen is unknown. Qualities for individual bases were not recorded, and no much larger clone is one base off.

In the ViraFEST assay, PBMC were stimulated with viral peptide pools, and antigen-specific CD4+ T cell clonotypes were then identified by expansion using TCR sequencing. After approximately 11 days of culture, CD4+ T cells were isolated with the EasySep CD4+ T cell isolation kit. Two doses of either the BNT162b2 or the mRNA-1273 mRNA SARS-CoV-2 vaccine were administered to participants. Healthy vaccine recipients had no prior SARS-CoV-2 infection, confirmed by negative nucleocapsid antibodies before and after vaccination. Over 1.5 million PBMC per well were cultured with around 9.8 ug/ml peptides in IMDM containing around 5.3% human AB serum, about 9.6 IU/ml IL-2 and gentamicin. On days 3 and 7, half of the culture medium was replaced with fresh IL-2-containing medium. Unless noted otherwise, every peptide stimulation condition was cultured in triplicate wells. Using Ficoll-Paque Plus gradient centrifugation, PBMC were separated from whole blood and then either used fresh or cryopreserved at -140C. Overlapping peptide pools spanned the spike proteins of SARS-CoV-2 and the common cold coronaviruses HCoV-NL63, HCoV-OC43 and HCoV-229E. The QIAamp micro DNA kit was used to extract genomic DNA from the cultured CD4+ T cells.

The starting material was CD4+ T cells from PBMCs cultured with SARS-CoV-2 spike peptides, obtained after COVID-19 vaccination. The sample's cell subset or site, from its label and the paper: SARS-CoV-2 spike overlapping peptide pool stimulation. Here the chain combines TRBV5-1 and TRBJ2-1, with 7 bases in between that match TRBD2. This receptor was identified in a human donor who received a COVID-19 vaccine. The DNA reads as follows: TGCGCCAGCGCGGGGGACTCCTACAATGAGCAGTTCTTC. Translated, it gives CASAGDSYNEQFF.